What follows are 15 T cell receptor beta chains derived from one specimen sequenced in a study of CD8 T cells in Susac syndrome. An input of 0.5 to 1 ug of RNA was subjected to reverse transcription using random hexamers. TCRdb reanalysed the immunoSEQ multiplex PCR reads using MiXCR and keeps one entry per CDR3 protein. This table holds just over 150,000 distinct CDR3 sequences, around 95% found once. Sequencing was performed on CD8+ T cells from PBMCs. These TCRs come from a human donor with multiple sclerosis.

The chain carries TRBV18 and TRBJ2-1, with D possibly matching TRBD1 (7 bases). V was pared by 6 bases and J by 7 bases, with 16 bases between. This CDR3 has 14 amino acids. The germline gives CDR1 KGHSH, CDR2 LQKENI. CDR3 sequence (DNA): TGTGCCAGCTCGCCGCGGGACAGTGAGAATGAGCAGTTCTTC. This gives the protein CASSPRDSENEQFF.

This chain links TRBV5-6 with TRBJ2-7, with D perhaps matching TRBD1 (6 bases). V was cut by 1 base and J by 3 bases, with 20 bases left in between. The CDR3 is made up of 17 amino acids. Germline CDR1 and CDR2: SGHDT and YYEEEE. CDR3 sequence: CASSLSSINRADYEQYF. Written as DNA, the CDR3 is TGTGCCAGCAGCTTGAGCTCGATCAACAGGGCGGACTACGAGCAGTACTTC.

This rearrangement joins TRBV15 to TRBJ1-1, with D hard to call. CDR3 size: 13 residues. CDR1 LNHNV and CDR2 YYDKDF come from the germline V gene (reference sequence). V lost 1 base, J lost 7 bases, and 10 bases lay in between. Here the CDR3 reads CATSRVERIEAFF. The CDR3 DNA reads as TGTGCCACCAGCAGAGTTGAGAGAATTGAAGCTTTCTTT.

CDR3 region: CSVGDPRGYETQYF. CDR3 bases: TGCAGCGTTGGCGACCCGAGGGGGTATGAGACCCAGTACTTC. The chain recombines TRBV29-1 with TRBJ2-5; D is possibly TRBD1 (6 bases). V lost 4 bases, J lost 5 bases, and 17 bases lay in between. The CDR3 runs 14 residues. Looked up from germline, CDR1 is SQVTM and CDR2 is ANQGSEA.

The CDR3, as DNA: TGTGCCACCAGCACCCACCCCGGGAACCAAGAGACCCAGTACTTC. It codes for CATSTHPGNQETQYF. This rearrangement joins TRBV15 to TRBJ2-5; perhaps TRBD2 as D (5 bases). Trimming cost V 4 bases and J 0 bases, with 12 bases left between them. The germline CDR1 and CDR2 sequences are LNHNV and YYDKDF (reference sequence). The CDR3 runs 15 residues.

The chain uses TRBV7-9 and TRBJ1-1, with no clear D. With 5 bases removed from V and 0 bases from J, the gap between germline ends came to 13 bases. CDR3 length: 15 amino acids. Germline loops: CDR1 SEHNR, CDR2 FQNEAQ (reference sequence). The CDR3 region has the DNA TGTGCCAGCAGCCAGTTAGATACGGTGAACACTGAAGCTTTCTTT. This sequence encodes CASSQLDTVNTEAFF.

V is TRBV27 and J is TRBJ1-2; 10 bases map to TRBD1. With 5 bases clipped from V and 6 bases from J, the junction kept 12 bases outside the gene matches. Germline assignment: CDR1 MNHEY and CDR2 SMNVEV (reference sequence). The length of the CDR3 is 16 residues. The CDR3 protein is CASSTGPGQGTDGYTF. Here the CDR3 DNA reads TGTGCCAGCAGTACCGGACCGGGACAGGGGACAGATGGCTACACCTTC.

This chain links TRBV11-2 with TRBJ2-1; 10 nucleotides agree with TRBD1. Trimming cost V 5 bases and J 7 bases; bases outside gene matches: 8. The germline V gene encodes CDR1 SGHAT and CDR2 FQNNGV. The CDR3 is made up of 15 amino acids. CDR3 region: CASSQTGGEGNEQFF. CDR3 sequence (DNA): TGTGCCAGCAGCCAGACAGGGGGCGAGGGGAATGAGCAGTTCTTC.

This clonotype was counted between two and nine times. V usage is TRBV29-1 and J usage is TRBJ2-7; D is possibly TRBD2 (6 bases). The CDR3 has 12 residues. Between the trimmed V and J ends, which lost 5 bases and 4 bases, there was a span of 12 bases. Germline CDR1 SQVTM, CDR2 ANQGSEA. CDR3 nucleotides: TGCAGCGTTCGGGGGTCTGGGTACGAGCAGTACTTC. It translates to CSVRGSGYEQYF.

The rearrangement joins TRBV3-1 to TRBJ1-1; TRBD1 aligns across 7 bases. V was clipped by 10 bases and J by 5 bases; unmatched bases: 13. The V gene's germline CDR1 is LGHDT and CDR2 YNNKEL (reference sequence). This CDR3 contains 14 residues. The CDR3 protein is CATQEGGGLTEAFF. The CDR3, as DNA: TGTGCCACCCAGGAAGGAGGGGGCTTAACTGAAGCTTTCTTT.

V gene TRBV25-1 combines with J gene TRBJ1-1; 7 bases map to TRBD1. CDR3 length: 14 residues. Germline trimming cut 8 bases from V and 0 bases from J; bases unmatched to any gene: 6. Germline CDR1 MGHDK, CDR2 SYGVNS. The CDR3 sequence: CASGETGLNTEAFF. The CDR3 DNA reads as TGTGCCAGCGGAGAGACAGGGTTGAACACTGAAGCTTTCTTT.

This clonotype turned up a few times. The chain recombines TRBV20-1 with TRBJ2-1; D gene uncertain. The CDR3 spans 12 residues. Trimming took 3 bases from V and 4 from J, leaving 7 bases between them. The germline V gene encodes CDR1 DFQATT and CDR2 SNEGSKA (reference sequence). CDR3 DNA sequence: TGCAGTGCTAGGGGTCTTTACAATGAGCAGTTCTTC. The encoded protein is CSARGLYNEQFF.

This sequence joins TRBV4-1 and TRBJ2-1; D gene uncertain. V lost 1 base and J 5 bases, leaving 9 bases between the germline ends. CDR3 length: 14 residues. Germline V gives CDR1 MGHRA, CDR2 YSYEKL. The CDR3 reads CASSQGPVDNEQFF. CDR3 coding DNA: TGCGCCAGCAGCCAAGGCCCGGTTGACAATGAGCAGTTCTTC.

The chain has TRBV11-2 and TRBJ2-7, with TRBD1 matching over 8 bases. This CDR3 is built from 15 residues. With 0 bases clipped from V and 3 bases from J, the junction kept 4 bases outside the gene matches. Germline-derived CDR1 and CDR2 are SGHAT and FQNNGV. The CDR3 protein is CASSLEGTGGYEQYV. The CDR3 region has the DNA TGTGCCAGCAGCTTAGAAGGGACAGGTGGCTACGAGCAGTACGTC.

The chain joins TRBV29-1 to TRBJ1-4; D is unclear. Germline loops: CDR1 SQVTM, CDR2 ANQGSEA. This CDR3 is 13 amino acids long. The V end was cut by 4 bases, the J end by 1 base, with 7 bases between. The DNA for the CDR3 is TGCAGCGTTGGAGAGGAAACTAATGAAAAACTGTTTTTT. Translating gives CSVGEETNEKLFF.